The 14 T cell receptor beta chains below come from one sample, sequenced in a study of monozygotic twins with inflammatory bowel disease. Following a re-call of the 5' RACE reads, TCRdb has one entry per CDR3 protein and lacks DNA. Its clone listing holds about 450,000 distinct CDR3 sequences. What was sequenced was blood. The receptor source for this set is a human donor with ulcerative colitis or Crohn's disease, or a healthy co-twin of an affected twin (not recorded which).

The V call is TRBV12-3 or TRBV12-4, the J call TRBJ1-2. The CDR3 is 13 amino acids. The CDR3 spells CASRPTGLYGYTF.

The chain uses TRBV11-1 and TRBJ2-7. Per germline, CDR1 SGHAT and CDR2 FQDESV (reference sequence). The CDR3 covers 15 residues. The CDR3 loop is CASSLGRSSSYEQYF.

This chain uses TRBV7-2 with TRBJ2-3; the D gene TCRdb calls, TRBD2, cannot be checked with no DNA. Germline CDR1 and CDR2: SGHTA and FQGNSA. This CDR3 region has 13 residues. CDR3 amino acids: CASSIGGLDTQYF. Supplemented by reference TRBV7-2 and TRBJ2-3, the full variable domain reads GAGVSQSPSNKVTEKGKDVELRCDPISGHTALYWYRQSLGQGLEFLIYFQGNSAPDKSGLPSDRFSAERTGGSVSTLTIQRTQQEDSAVYLCASSIGGLDTQYFGPGTRLTVL.

J is TRBJ2-2 and V is TRBV25-1; TCRdb picks TRBD2, but there is no DNA to check that call. Germline lookup yields CDR1 MGHDK and CDR2 SYGVNS. This CDR3 has 16 amino acids. The CDR3 protein is CASSPGLAGGQGELFF. The whole variable domain, remainder taken from reference TRBV25-1 and TRBJ2-2, is EADIYQTPRYLVIGTGKKITLECSQTMGHDKMYWYQQDPGMELHLIHYSYGVNSTEKGDLSSESTVSRIRTEHFPLTLESARPSHTSQYLCASSPGLAGGQGELFFGEGSRLTVL.

V is TRBV9 and J is TRBJ2-7; there is no DNA to check the TCRdb D call of TRBD1. From germline, CDR1 is SGDLS and CDR2 YYNGEE. CDR3 length: 13 residues. The CDR3 loop is CASSEGGNDEQYF.

The chain employs TRBV11-2 and TRBJ2-3; as DNA is missing, the TRBD2 call by TCRdb cannot be tested. The CDR3 loop spans 17 amino acids. The germline V gene encodes CDR1 SGHAT and CDR2 FQNNGV. CDR3 sequence reads: CASSLQRGSTSTDTQYF.

The chain recombines TRBV5-1 with TRBJ2-3. The CDR3 is made up of 15 amino acids. Germline CDR1 is SGHRS and CDR2 is YFSETQ. The CDR3 loop reads CASSLGQMSTDTQYF.

The chain combines TRBV6-4 with TRBJ1-1; TCRdb names TRBD1, which stays unverified in the absence of DNA. The CDR3 consists of 14 residues. The germline CDR1 and CDR2 sequences are MRHNA and SNTAGT. The CDR3 reads CASRTGAMNTEAFF.

The chain has TRBV18 and TRBJ1-4. Germline lookup yields CDR1 KGHSH and CDR2 LQKENI. The CDR3 is 13 residues long. The CDR3 loop reads CASSPPVNEKLFF.

CDR3 amino acids: CASSGQGQGSPLHF. The J gene is TRBJ1-6, the V gene TRBV2; TCRdb picks TRBD1, but there is no DNA to check that call. Germline CDR1 SNHLY, CDR2 FYNNEI. The length of the CDR3 is 14 residues.

The rearrangement uses TRBV10-3 and TRBJ2-7; the D call of TRBD2 rests on TCRdb alone, since no DNA is present to check it. The germline CDR1 and CDR2 sequences are ENHRY and SYGVKD. The CDR3 sequence is 14 residues long. The CDR3: CAISGLAGDYEQYF.

The gene calls are TRBV20-1 and TRBJ2-3; TCRdb outputs TRBD1, but without DNA this stays unchecked. In germline, CDR1 is DFQATT, CDR2 SNEGSKA (reference sequence). The CDR3 covers 16 residues. CDR3 region: CSADAGAGDSTDTQYF.

This CDR3 reads CSASLSGGYNEQFF. J is TRBJ2-1 and V is TRBV20-1; TCRdb reports TRBD2, a call that lacks DNA to check it against. The CDR3 contains 14 residues. Looked up from germline, CDR1 is DFQATT and CDR2 is SNEGSKA (reference sequence).

This rearrangement joins TRBV20-1 to TRBJ1-1; with no DNA, the TCRdb D assignment of TRBD1 cannot be verified. CDR3 size: 12 residues. The germline gives CDR1 DFQATT, CDR2 SNEGSKA (reference sequence). CDR3 loop: CSARGVGAEAFF.